The sequence of this T cell receptor (beta chain) was determined in a study of shared clonotypes between healthy human individuals (dated by TCRdb to 2019 to 2021). Regarding the study in general: The cohort comprised two women and a few men aged 18 to 49 years. The study deeply sequenced blood TCR repertoires of roughly five healthy adults to estimate repertoire size and the extent of clonotype sharing between individuals. For each donor, CD4 naive and CD4 memory were each given three plates, CD8 naive was given two plates, and CD8 memory was given one plate. To increase sequencing depth and limit assay-specific biases, TCR repertoire library preparation and sequencing were carried out by different laboratories using diverse techniques. Per donor, leukapheresis produced somewhere between about 0.94 and 9 billion PBMCs. The research as a whole found: Pairwise subsampling indicated that sequencing depth was expected to affect the degree of clonotype sharing among donors. Naive subsets generally had larger estimated clonotype richness than memory subsets did. Incomplete sequencing was indicated by rarefaction of sorted-subset datasets, despite the large sequencing depth. Only blood was sampled, and tissue TCR repertoires likely differ from those in blood. Compared with non-shared clonotypes, clonotypes shared by all four sorted-subset donors had higher generation probabilities. Sharing across four donors was observed for approximately 5% of naive CD4, 3% to 3.5% of naive CD8, 2% to 2.5% of memory CD4, and 0.4% of memory CD8 clonotypes. Because the study included only a small number of donors, the genetic and exposure-history diversity represented was limited.

Trimming costs V 0 bases and J 1 base, and their ends lie 10 bases apart. Looking up the germline V gene yields CDR1 SGHRS and CDR2 YFSETQ. Inclusive of the bounding cysteine and phenylalanine, the CDR3 is 15 residues long. Solely the CDR3 DNA is kept, with 45 bases framed from the first base. Using the deep immunoSEQ assay, multiplex PCR amplified TCR CDR3 regions from genomic DNA. For each cell subset, the extracted genomic DNA was distributed evenly across all wells of several immunoSEQ 96-well plates, and each plate served as one replicate. Each replicate PCR for sorted subsets received approximately 220 ng genomic DNA, equal to about 29,000 T cell genomes. The purified libraries were quantified using a Qubit 3.0 fluorometer, sized with a Bioanalyzer 2100, and then quantified again using the KAPA Library Quantification kit. Each immunoSEQ 96-well plate was sequenced on its own single-read 150-cycle Illumina NextSeq 550 flow cell. On the authors' methods: The immunoSEQ output contained only junctional sequences without quality scores, so filtering could not match that applied to full-length reads. To assign V/J genes and CDR3, sequences were annotated using PyIR, a Python wrapper for IgBLAST v1.9, with IMGT germline references. Reads were filtered out if the reads had weak V/J assignments (E-value above 1e-6), no CDR3, stop codons, out-of-frame junctions, or ambiguous translated residues. V3J clonotypes were defined as sequences sharing the same inferred V gene, J gene, and CDR3 amino acid sequence. Percentage overlap between repertoires was computed as shared unique clonotypes divided by the size of the smaller repertoire. Repertoire richness was assessed with RTK rarefaction, the Chao1 estimator, and Recon v2.1 estimates of unobserved clonotypes. Generation probabilities for all TCRbeta clonotypes obtained by the gDNA method from four donors were computed using OLGA. TCRdb holds this immuneACCESS table with in-frame rearrangements only. Some clones are missing; in checked studies, unresolved V genes explain under half, and the rest has no known cause. V and J calls and clone size are as listed in that table; D and trimming were resolved from the DNA. In this sample the table shows about 1 million clones, about three quarters of which occur a single time. The ten biggest clones cover 1.4% to 1.5% of the sample.

Donors were healthy HIV-negative adults with no recently reported acute infections or vaccinations. Only Caucasian adults living in Nashville, Tennessee, USA were represented among the donors. Magnetic negative selection was used to enrich CD4+ T cells, after which naive cells were positively selected on CD45RA and the negative fraction became the memory subset. Blood was collected by leukapheresis, and PBMCs were isolated by Ficoll-Histopaque density gradient centrifugation and then cryopreserved in liquid nitrogen vapor phase. Analytical flow cytometry was used to check the purity and quantity of every magnetically sorted T cell population. Each sorted fraction had its genomic DNA isolated and then quantified by UV absorbance on a Nanodrop 2000c. About this clone itself: Its antigen is not yet known. No base quality information exists; no much larger clone differs at one position.

The V and J segments used are TRBV5-1 and TRBJ1-1; the D gene cannot be named for sure. The sequenced sample consisted of memory CD4+ T cells sorted from blood. What this sample's cell subset or site label stands for: CD45RA-negative fraction. The receptor's source is a man between 18 and 35 years old in good health. The CDR3 sequence is CASSLGGHSNTEAFF. Read as DNA, the sequence is TGCGCCAGCAGCTTGGGGGGTCACTCGAACACTGAAGCTTTCTTT.